These 26 T cell receptor beta chains were sequenced from one sample in a study of CD8+ T cells in alopecia areata. Sequencing relied on a cDNA template that was reverse transcribed from extracted RNA. The method was immunoSEQ multiplex PCR; TCRdb's version includes in-frame clones alone and lacks a portion of them. This sample has about 220,000 clones, with roughly 56% found just once. Noted treatment: oral pan-JAK inhibitor, 5-10 mg twice daily. The material was CD4+ T cells sorted from blood, obtained at week 4, from a patient treated with tofacitinib. The receptors come from a human donor with alopecia areata.

A few counts support this clone. V and J are TRBV11-2 and TRBJ1-6; D is perhaps TRBD1 (5 bases). Trimming pared 3 bases from V and 9 bases from J, leaving 15 bases between. Germline CDR1 and CDR2: SGHAT and FQNNGV. This CDR3 is 15 amino acids long. Here the CDR3 DNA reads TGTGCCAGCAGCTTGGGAAACAGGCAATCTTCACCCCTCCACTTT. Protein: CASSLGNRQSSPLHF.

The chain has TRBV7-9 and TRBJ2-7; weak D call: TRBD2 (6 bases). This CDR3 comprises 14 residues. Trimming stripped 4 bases from V and 5 bases from J, with 15 bases between. Germline loops: CDR1 SEHNR, CDR2 FQNEAQ (reference sequence). The CDR3: CASSSRTGDDEQYF. CDR3 nucleotide sequence: TGTGCCAGCAGCTCGCGGACGGGGGATGACGAGCAGTACTTC. Filled out from reference TRBV7-9 and TRBJ2-7, the complete variable domain reads DTGVSQNPRHKITKRGQNVTFRCDPISEHNRLYWYRQTLGQGPEFLTYFQNEAQLEKSRLLSDRFSAERPKGSFSTLEIQRTEQGDSAMYLCASSSRTGDDEQYFGPGTRLTVT.

This clone appeared many times. The chain employs TRBV9 and TRBJ2-1; 8 bases fit TRBD2. This CDR3 has 13 residues. Germline values: CDR1 SGDLS, CDR2 YYNGEE. With 6 bases clipped from V and 7 bases from J, the junction kept 6 bases outside the gene matches. This chain's CDR3 is CASNQRGRNEQFF. In DNA form, the CDR3 reads TGTGCCAGCAACCAGCGGGGGAGGAATGAGCAGTTCTTC.

In its sample, this clone was seen many times. The V gene is TRBV19, the J gene TRBJ1-1; 11 bases agree with TRBD1. Trimming at V came to 4 bases and at J to 6 bases, leaving 7 bases not matched to a gene. This CDR3 contains 15 residues. Germline CDR1 and CDR2: LNHDA and SQIVND (reference sequence). The CDR3 region has the DNA TGTGCCAGTAGTAGGACAGGGGGCTTCCCTTCTGAAGCTTTCTTT. Encoded protein: CASSRTGGFPSEAFF.

The CDR3 protein is CASIPQAGAVNEQFF. The DNA of the CDR3 is TGTGCCAGCATACCCCAAGCGGGGGCCGTCAATGAGCAGTTCTTC. The chain recombines TRBV6-6 with TRBJ2-1; 8 positions match TRBD2. V lost 7 bases to trimming and J lost 6 bases; unmatched junction nucleotides: 11. The CDR3 extends over 15 amino acids. Germline V gene data show CDR1 as MNHNY and CDR2 as SVGAGI (reference sequence).

This sequence joins TRBV7-7 and TRBJ2-1, with 13 bases identical to TRBD2. J was trimmed by 6 bases and V by 3 bases; bases with no gene match: 2. Germline V gene lookup returns CDR1 SSHAT and CDR2 FNYEAQ (reference sequence). The CDR3 consists of 15 residues. This chain's CDR3 is CASSLGLAGINEQFF. The DNA of the CDR3 is TGTGCCAGCAGCTTGGGACTAGCGGGAATCAATGAGCAGTTCTTC.

This clone has a handful of counts. The genes are TRBV7-3 and TRBJ2-6; no definite D call. Trimming cost V 1 base and J 1 base, with 5 bases left between them. The CDR3 contains 15 residues. Germline CDR1 SGHTA, CDR2 FQGTGA. CDR3: CASSLIGSGANVLTF. The DNA for the CDR3 is TGTGCCAGCAGCTTAATTGGTTCTGGGGCCAACGTCCTGACTTTC.

Only one count was recorded for this clone. The chain uses TRBV5-1 and TRBJ2-3; 10 bases fit TRBD2. Germline lookup yields CDR1 SGHRS and CDR2 YFSETQ. This CDR3 is 17 amino acids long. Trimming at V came to 4 bases and at J to 2 bases, leaving 10 bases not matched to a gene. This CDR3 is CASSPGVAGGNTDTQYF. DNA of the CDR3: TGCGCCAGCAGCCCCGGGGTAGCGGGAGGTAACACAGATACGCAGTATTTT.

The chain links TRBV9 to TRBJ2-5; D may be TRBD1 (5 bases). Trimming took off 1 base at V and 2 bases at J, with 9 bases between the two ends. Germline V gene sequence: CDR1 SGDLS, CDR2 YYNGEE. There are 14 residues in the CDR3. Here the CDR3 reads CASSVQGGQETQYF. In DNA form, the CDR3 reads TGTGCCAGCAGCGTACAGGGTGGGCAAGAGACCCAGTACTTC. The complete variable domain, with remaining parts taken from reference TRBV9 and TRBJ2-5, reads DSGVTQTPKHLITATGQRVTLRCSPRSGDLSVYWYQQSLDQGLQFLIQYYNGEERAKGNILERFSAQQFPDLHSELNLSSLELGDSALYFCASSVQGGQETQYFGPGTRLLVL.

V gene TRBV6-4 combines with J gene TRBJ2-3; 7 bases map to TRBD2. Germline V lookup: CDR1 MRHNA, CDR2 SNTAGT. Losses at the gene ends were 7 bases for V and 0 bases for J; bases not matched to a gene: 7. This CDR3 is 15 amino acids long. The CDR3 coding sequence is TGTGCCAGCAAACCGTTCGGGGGGAGCACAGATACGCAGTATTTT. This sequence encodes CASKPFGGSTDTQYF.

The sample holds a few counts of this clone. The J gene is TRBJ1-1, the V gene TRBV28; a weak D match, TRBD1 (5 bases). V shed 5 bases and J shed 1 base, with 8 bases lying between them. CDR3 length: 13 residues. The germline gives CDR1 MDHEN, CDR2 SYDVKM. CDR3 nucleotide sequence: TGTGCCAGCAGTCCCGGACAGAACACTGAAGCTTTCTTT. This codes for CASSPGQNTEAFF.

The rearrangement uses TRBV7-8 and TRBJ1-1; TRBD1 agrees at 8 bases. Germline V gene sequence: CDR1 SGHVS, CDR2 FQNEAQ. The CDR3 covers 14 residues. Trimming took 4 bases from V and 6 from J; bases not matched to a gene: 7. The CDR3 reads CASSSGQGRAEAFF. The CDR3 DNA sequence: TGTGCCAGCAGCTCCGGACAGGGCCGGGCTGAAGCTTTCTTT.

V and J are TRBV30 and TRBJ1-2; no definite D call. Germline CDR1 and CDR2: GTSNPN and SVGIG (reference sequence). The V end lost 3 bases, the J end lost 8 bases, and 19 bases lay between the germline ends. The CDR3 is 14 residues long. The chain's CDR3 is CAWSSRTRSQGYTF. CDR3 nucleotide sequence: TGTGCCTGGAGCAGTCGTACCCGGTCTCAGGGCTACACCTTC.

There are a few counts of this clone. The rearrangement uses TRBV4-1 and TRBJ2-1, with a tentative D call TRBD2 (7 bases). V dropped 4 bases and J dropped 7 bases, with 23 bases sitting between them. This CDR3 comprises 17 residues. Per the germline V gene, CDR1 is MGHRA and CDR2 is YSYEKL. Here the CDR3 DNA reads TGCGCCAGCAGCCCTAATGATGGGGGGGCCCTGGCTAATGAGCAGTTCTTC. Protein product: CASSPNDGGALANEQFF.

The rearrangement uses TRBV5-1 and TRBJ2-1, with a possible D match to TRBD2 (6 bases). This CDR3 is built from 15 residues. Germline V gene sequence: CDR1 SGHRS, CDR2 YFSETQ. V was cut by 2 bases and J by 2 bases, with 11 bases left in between. The CDR3 DNA is TGCGCCAGCAGCTTTGAACCGGGGGCCTACAATGAGCAGTTCTTC. Translating it yields CASSFEPGAYNEQFF.

This sequence joins TRBV4-3 and TRBJ2-1, with 12 bases fitting TRBD2. Germline trimming cut 1 base from V and 7 bases from J; bases unmatched to any gene: 5. The CDR3 sequence is 16 residues long. Germline V gene sequence: CDR1 LGHNA, CDR2 YSLEER. CDR3 region: CASSQVLAGGRNEQFF. The CDR3 DNA reads TGCGCCAGCAGCCAAGTTCTAGCGGGGGGGAGGAATGAGCAGTTCTTC.

This clone was seen more than once but under ten times. The V and J genes are TRBV29-1 and TRBJ1-1; 8 bases agree with TRBD1. CDR1 SQVTM and CDR2 ANQGSEA come from the germline V gene. The CDR3 is made up of 14 amino acids. V lost 4 bases to trimming and J lost 4 bases; unmatched junction nucleotides: 8. The CDR3 sequence is CSVGVSGGFTEAFF. CDR3 bases: TGCAGCGTTGGGGTTTCAGGGGGCTTCACTGAAGCTTTCTTT.

This sequence joins TRBV19 and TRBJ2-1; D is possibly TRBD1 (7 bases). Trimming left V 3 bases short and J 7 bases short, with 16 bases between. The CDR3 consists of 15 residues. Germline V lookup: CDR1 LNHDA, CDR2 SQIVND (reference sequence). Here the CDR3 reads CASSIEAGGLNEQFF. The CDR3 DNA is TGTGCCAGTAGTATCGAGGCAGGGGGGCTTAATGAGCAGTTCTTC.

This clone was found once. The chain has TRBV6-5 and TRBJ2-2; 12 positions match TRBD1. The V segment lost 5 bases and the J segment 7 bases; nucleotides outside the gene matches: 5. The CDR3 totals 15 residues. Per the germline V gene, CDR1 is MNHEY and CDR2 is SVGAGI. The CDR3 nucleotides are TGTGCCAGCAGTCCAGGGACAGGGGGCGTCGGGGAGCTGTTTTTT. Protein sequence: CASSPGTGGVGELFF.

The rearrangement uses TRBV5-1 and TRBJ2-1, with 10 bases aligning to TRBD2. Looked up from germline, CDR1 is SGHRS and CDR2 is YFSETQ. V shed 4 bases, J shed 8 bases, and the junction held 12 bases outside the gene matches. This CDR3 is 16 amino acids long. The CDR3 is CASSHFPGLAIDEQFF. Here the CDR3 DNA reads TGCGCCAGCAGCCACTTCCCGGGACTAGCGATCGATGAGCAGTTCTTC.

Only a few counts were recorded for this clone. The chain employs TRBV4-3 and TRBJ2-7; 10 bases agree with TRBD1. This CDR3 contains 16 residues. CDR1 and CDR2 from the germline V gene are LGHNA and YSLEER. J gave up 2 bases and V 0 bases, and 4 bases lay outside the gene matches. The CDR3 nucleotides are TGCGCCAGCAGCCAAGAATTCGGACAGGGGGCCTACGAGCAGTACTTC. It translates to CASSQEFGQGAYEQYF.

CDR3 bases: TGTGCCAGCAGTGAAGCGGGAATACGCGCGAACACCGGGGAGCTGTTTTTT. It codes for CASSEAGIRANTGELFF. This rearrangement joins TRBV6-1 to TRBJ2-2; D gene ambiguous. The CDR3 spans 17 residues. Trimming cost V 0 bases and J 0 bases, with 11 bases left between them. Looked up from germline, CDR1 is MNHNS and CDR2 is SASEGT.

J is TRBJ2-4 and V is TRBV5-1; a weak D match, TRBD2 (5 bases). The V end lost 3 bases, the J end lost 0 bases, and 7 bases lay between the germline ends. The CDR3 has 14 residues. CDR1 and CDR2 from the germline V gene are SGHRS and YFSETQ. The chain's CDR3 is CASSSGIAKNIQYF. The DNA for the CDR3 is TGCGCCAGCAGCTCCGGGATAGCCAAAAACATTCAGTACTTC.

In this sample, this clone turned up a few times. J is TRBJ2-1 and V is TRBV11-2; TRBD2 agrees at 12 bases. The CDR3 is 15 residues long. Looked up from germline, CDR1 is SGHAT and CDR2 is FQNNGV. The V segment lost 5 bases and the J segment 6 bases; nucleotides outside the gene matches: 5. This CDR3 reads CASSLRTSGVNEQFF. DNA for the CDR3: TGTGCCAGCAGCCTTCGGACTAGCGGGGTCAATGAGCAGTTCTTC.

The J gene is TRBJ2-7, the V gene TRBV11-2, with 9 bases identical to TRBD1. V lost 6 bases and J lost 4; bases outside the gene matches: 7. Germline-derived CDR1 and CDR2 are SGHAT and FQNNGV. The CDR3 totals 14 residues. Written as DNA, the CDR3 is TGTGCCAGCAGGCTACAGGGGGCAGCTTACGAGCAGTACTTC. This translates into CASRLQGAAYEQYF.

This chain connects TRBV11-3 to TRBJ2-2; no clear D gene. V lost 0 bases to trimming and J lost 2 bases, with 10 bases between them. Germline-derived CDR1 and CDR2 are SGHNT and YENEEA. This CDR3 is built from 16 residues. The CDR3 DNA follows: TGTGCCAGCAGCTTAGACCCGTGGGGTAACACCGGGGAGCTGTTTTTT. Translation: CASSLDPWGNTGELFF.